The 20 T cell receptor beta chains presented below share a single source sample, sequenced in a study of blood T cell repertoires in COVID-19 (dated by TCRdb to 2020 to 2021). The library was produced with the immunoSEQ multiplex PCR assay. The table was pulled from immuneACCESS by TCRdb, which kept in-frame rearrangements only. Such tables lose some clones; where checked, under half of the loss comes from unresolved V genes, and the rest has no known cause. The sample records about 100,000 clones, roughly 90% of which are singletons. Approximately 7.3% of the sample rests with the top ten. The sequenced sample consisted of peripheral blood. The receptors derive from a man aged 25-45 years in a cohort sampled during active COVID-19.

V is TRBV23-1 and J is TRBJ2-7; D is undetermined. TRBV23-1 is recorded as an ORF, its role being uncertain. The CDR3 sequence is 11 residues long. Trimming cost V 11 bases and J 0 bases, with 8 bases left between them. The CDR3 loop reads CAGQSSYEQYF. CDR3 nucleotide sequence: TGCGCCGGCCAAAGCTCCTACGAGCAGTACTTC.

This rearrangement joins TRBV19 to TRBJ2-1; 8 nucleotides align to TRBD2. Germline trimming cut 3 bases from V and 10 bases from J; bases unmatched to any gene: 11. CDR1 is LNHDA and CDR2 is SQIVND in the germline V gene (reference sequence). This CDR3 comprises 15 residues. The CDR3 sequence: CASSIKGTSGGEQFF. CDR3 DNA: TGTGCCAGTAGTATCAAGGGGACTAGTGGCGGGGAGCAGTTCTTC.

V usage is TRBV9 and J usage is TRBJ1-5; D possibly corresponds to TRBD1 (5 bases). The CDR3 covers 15 residues. Germline values: CDR1 SGDLS, CDR2 YYNGEE. Trimming left V 0 bases short and J 0 bases short, with 7 bases between. The CDR3 is CASSVGDSSNQPQHF. The DNA for the CDR3 is TGTGCCAGCAGCGTAGGTGACAGTAGCAATCAGCCCCAGCATTTT.

The chain recombines TRBV12-3 or TRBV12-4 with TRBJ2-1, with a weak D call TRBD1 (5 bases). V was cut by 5 bases and J by 6 bases, with 5 bases left in between. This CDR3 comprises 11 residues. The CDR3 here is CASSRGNEQFF. CDR3 in DNA: TGTGCCAGCAGTAGGGGCAATGAGCAGTTCTTC.

The J gene is TRBJ1-5, the V gene TRBV6-5, with 7 bases that match TRBD1. The CDR3 consists of 13 residues. V lost 7 bases and J lost 5; bases outside the gene matches: 5. Per germline, CDR1 MNHEY and CDR2 SVGAGI. In DNA, the CDR3 is TGTGCCAGCACCACCAGGGGGGATCAGCCCCAGCATTTT. Its translation is CASTTRGDQPQHF.

This clone was detected once. This chain connects TRBV6-5 to TRBJ2-3; 10 bases line up with TRBD1. V dropped 6 bases and J dropped 7; count of bases not matched to a gene: 10. The CDR3 length is 15 residues. Germline loops: CDR1 MNHEY, CDR2 SVGAGI. The CDR3 reads CASSQTGGAGNTQYF. The CDR3, as DNA: TGTGCCAGCAGCCAGACAGGGGGCGCGGGGAATACGCAGTATTTT.

The J gene is TRBJ2-3, the V gene TRBV15; D is possibly TRBD1 (5 bases). This CDR3 has 17 amino acids. Germline assignment: CDR1 LNHNV and CDR2 YYDKDF (reference sequence). The V end lost 3 bases, the J end lost 4 bases, and 20 bases lay between the germline ends. CDR3 loop: CATSSLPGQWGADTQYF. CDR3 sequence (DNA): TGTGCCACCAGCAGCCTCCCGGGTCAGTGGGGCGCAGATACGCAGTATTTT. Full variable domain (outside the CDR3, taken from reference TRBV15 and TRBJ2-3): DAMVIQNPRYQVTQFGKPVTLSCSQTLNHNVMYWYQQKSSQAPKLLFHYYDKDFNNEADTPDNFQSRRPNTSFCFLDIRSPGLGDTAMYLCATSSLPGQWGADTQYFGPGTRLTVL.

The chain couples TRBV10-3 to TRBJ2-1; weak D call: TRBD2 (7 bases). The CDR3 totals 14 residues. Per germline, CDR1 ENHRY and CDR2 SYGVKD. V was trimmed by 5 bases and J by 6 bases, leaving 14 bases between them. The DNA for the CDR3 is TGTGCCATCAGTTGGGGGGGCGAATCCAATGAGCAGTTCTTC. Translation gives CAISWGGESNEQFF.

This chain links TRBV12-3 or TRBV12-4 with TRBJ1-6, with D hard to call. The germline V and J ends were trimmed by 6 bases and 8 bases, with 11 bases remaining between them. CDR3 length: 13 amino acids. The DNA of the CDR3 is TGTGCCAGCAGCCCACTACGGGATTCACCCCTCCACTTT. This translates into CASSPLRDSPLHF.

V usage is TRBV5-1 and J usage is TRBJ2-2; a weak D match, TRBD1 (5 bases). The V gene's germline CDR1 is SGHRS and CDR2 YFSETQ. The germline V and J ends were trimmed by 1 base and 4 bases, with 17 bases remaining between them. CDR3 length equals 17 residues. DNA of the CDR3: TGCGCCAGCAGCTTGAACCCGGACAAGAAGAGCACCGGGGAGCTGTTTTTT. Its protein is CASSLNPDKKSTGELFF.

This clone was found once. This chain links TRBV7-9 with TRBJ2-1, with 8 bases that match TRBD2. After removal of 8 bases from V and 4 bases from J, the junction contained 7 bases not matched to a gene. The germline gives CDR1 SEHNR, CDR2 FQNEAQ (reference sequence). The CDR3 totals 14 residues. Here the CDR3 DNA reads TGTGCCAGCGGCGGGTTAGCGGGGTACAATGAGCAGTTCTTC. Its protein product is CASGGLAGYNEQFF.

In its sample, this clone was seen a few times. The genes are TRBV4-3 and TRBJ2-1; TRBD1 aligns across 9 bases. The CDR3 is made up of 17 amino acids. Trimming cost V 4 bases and J 8 bases; bases outside gene matches: 15. Germline lookup yields CDR1 LGHNA and CDR2 YSLEER. CDR3 residues: CASSREGAGTGRDEQFF. For the CDR3, the DNA is TGCGCCAGCAGCCGAGAGGGTGCCGGGACAGGGCGAGATGAGCAGTTCTTC.

V and J are TRBV7-9 and TRBJ2-3; 11 nucleotides line up with TRBD2. V trimming: 8 bases; J trimming: 0 bases; junction bases outside the gene matches: 16. The CDR3 runs 19 residues. CDR1 and CDR2 from the germline V gene are SEHNR and FQNEAQ (reference sequence). The CDR3 DNA sequence: TGTGCCAGCGCGGGGCTAGCGGGAGGACTACAAACTAGCACAGATACGCAGTATTTT. As protein: CASAGLAGGLQTSTDTQYF.

The chain links TRBV27 to TRBJ2-7; 7 bases line up with TRBD2. CDR1 MNHEY and CDR2 SMNVEV come from the germline V gene (reference sequence). The CDR3 is made up of 13 amino acids. V gave up 6 bases and J gave up 5 bases; unmatched junction bases: 7. The CDR3 loop reads CASSRTSGHEQYF. The CDR3 DNA is TGTGCCAGCAGCCGGACTAGTGGCCACGAGCAGTACTTC.

The CDR3 DNA reads TGCGCCAGCAGCCGGACTAGCGGGGGGCAAACGAACACCGGGGAGCTGTTTTTT. It encodes CASSRTSGGQTNTGELFF. The chain joins TRBV4-3 to TRBJ2-2; 14 positions match TRBD2. Per the germline V gene, CDR1 is LGHNA and CDR2 is YSLEER. The CDR3 is 18 amino acids. Unmatched junction bases numbered 4, after V lost 4 bases and J lost 0 bases.

J is TRBJ1-2 and V is TRBV10-2, with D perhaps matching TRBD1 (6 bases). There are 13 residues in the CDR3. Between the trimmed V and J ends, which lost 6 bases and 6 bases, there was a span of 14 bases. The germline V gene encodes CDR1 WSHSY and CDR2 SAAADI. The CDR3 is CASRGGQGNGYTF. The CDR3 nucleotides read TGCGCCAGCAGAGGGGGTCAGGGTAATGGCTACACCTTC.

The rearrangement joins TRBV28 to TRBJ1-2, with 9 positions matching TRBD1. This CDR3 is 14 amino acids long. The ends lost 4 bases at V and 7 bases at J; junction bases unmatched: 7. Germline V lookup: CDR1 MDHEN, CDR2 SYDVKM. The DNA of the CDR3 is TGTGCCAGCAGTTCGCACAGGGGGCAGGGTGGCTACACCTTC. Translated: CASSSHRGQGGYTF.

The V and J genes are TRBV11-2 and TRBJ2-7; no definite D call. V shed 1 base and J shed 1 base, with 11 bases lying between them. This CDR3 spans 15 amino acids. Germline lookup yields CDR1 SGHAT and CDR2 FQNNGV. CDR3 nucleotides: TGTGCCAGCAGCTTAGTCTCTGGCACATCCTACGAGCAGTACTTC. It specifies CASSLVSGTSYEQYF.

This chain joins TRBV6-5 and TRBJ1-6; 7 nucleotides agree with TRBD1. Germline V gene sequence: CDR1 MNHEY, CDR2 SVGAGI. The ends lost 8 bases at V and 6 bases at J; junction bases unmatched: 10. The CDR3 length is 15 residues. The CDR3 sequence is CASLRPGQINSPLHF. Written as DNA, the CDR3 is TGTGCCAGCCTACGACCGGGACAGATTAATTCACCCCTCCACTTT.

V gene TRBV6-6 combines with J gene TRBJ1-3; D might be TRBD1 (6 bases). This CDR3 spans 17 amino acids. V gave up 5 bases and J gave up 0 bases, with 17 bases separating them. The germline V gene has CDR1 MNHNY and CDR2 SVGAGI (reference sequence). The CDR3 sequence: CASSPGPGASSGNTIYF. CDR3 bases: TGTGCCAGCAGTCCTGGCCCAGGGGCTAGCTCTGGAAACACCATATATTTT.